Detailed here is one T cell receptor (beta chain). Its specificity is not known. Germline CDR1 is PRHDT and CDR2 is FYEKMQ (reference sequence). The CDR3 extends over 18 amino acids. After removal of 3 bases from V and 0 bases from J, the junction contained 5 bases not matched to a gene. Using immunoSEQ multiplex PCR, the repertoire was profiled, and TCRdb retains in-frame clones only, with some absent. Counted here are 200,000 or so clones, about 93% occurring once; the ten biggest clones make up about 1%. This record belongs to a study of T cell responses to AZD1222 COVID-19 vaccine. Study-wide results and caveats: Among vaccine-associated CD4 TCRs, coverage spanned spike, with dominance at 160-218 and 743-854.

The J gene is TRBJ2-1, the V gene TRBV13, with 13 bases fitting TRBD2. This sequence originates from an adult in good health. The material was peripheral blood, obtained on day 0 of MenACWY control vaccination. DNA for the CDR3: TGTGCCAGCAGCTTGGGACTAGCGGGGACTAGCTCCTACAATGAGCAGTTCTTC. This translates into CASSLGLAGTSSYNEQFF. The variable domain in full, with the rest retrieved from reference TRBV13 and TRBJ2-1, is AAGVIQSPRHLIKEKRETATLKCYPIPRHDTVYWYQQGPGQDPQFLISFYEKMQSDKGSIPDRFSAQQFSDYHSELNMSSLELGDSALYFCASSLGLAGTSSYNEQFFGPGTRLTVL.